The 8 T cell receptor beta chains listed next were all sequenced from one sample in a study of shared clonotypes between healthy human individuals. The repertoire was sequenced with immunoSEQ multiplex PCR; TCRdb's copy has only in-frame clones and lacks some. This sample carries some 530,000 clones, approximately 84% of them seen once, and the ten largest clones take about 12%. Sequencing was done on a sample of PBMCs. The receptors were gathered from a woman between 40 and 55 years old in good health. Some clones in this sample may be carry-over from other donors' samples.

The chain uses TRBV7-2 and TRBJ2-1, with 8 positions matching TRBD2. Germline CDR1 reads SGHTA; CDR2 reads FQGNSA. After removal of 5 bases from V and 6 bases from J, the junction contained 9 bases not matched to a gene. The CDR3 runs to 15 residues. The CDR3 sequence is CASSPRAGGTNEQFF. In nucleotides, the CDR3 is TGTGCCAGCAGCCCCCGGGCGGGAGGTACCAATGAGCAGTTCTTC.

This sequence joins TRBV10-3 and TRBJ2-7; D is undetermined. The CDR3 is 15 amino acids. Germline V CDR1 and CDR2: ENHRY, SYGVKD. Trimming left V 4 bases short and J 0 bases short, with 13 bases between. DNA for the CDR3: TGTGCCATCAGTGTTGGGCAGAAAAGCTCCTACGAGCAGTACTTC. Translating gives CAISVGQKSSYEQYF.

This sequence joins TRBV28 and TRBJ1-2, with TRBD1 identical over 7 bases. V gave up 10 bases and J gave up 0 bases; unmatched junction bases: 5. The germline V gene has CDR1 MDHEN and CDR2 SYDVKM. The CDR3 is 13 residues long. The DNA for the CDR3 is TGTGCCACAGGACAGGCACCTAACTATGGCTACACCTTC. This codes for CATGQAPNYGYTF.

The V call is TRBV4-2, the J call TRBJ1-3; D possibly corresponds to TRBD1 (5 bases). Trimming cost V 0 bases and J 0 bases, with 6 bases left between them. The CDR3 is made up of 15 amino acids. Germline CDR1 LGHNA, CDR2 YNFKEQ. The CDR3 loop is CASSQDQGSGNTIYF. The CDR3 bases are TGTGCCAGCAGCCAAGATCAGGGCTCTGGAAACACCATATATTTT.

On this clone itself: The likely explanation is a read error, given a far larger clone one base away. CDR3: CASSIFGGNQPQYF. The CDR3 coding sequence is TGTGCCAGTAGTATATTCGGTGGCAATCAGCCCCAGTATTTT. The J gene is TRBJ1-5, the V gene TRBV19; D call uncertain. Judging by the DNA end, TRBJ2-3 fits better; the J call may be wrong. This CDR3 is built from 14 residues. The germline V gene has CDR1 LNHDA and CDR2 SQIVND (reference sequence).

The chain carries TRBV27 and TRBJ2-2; D possibly uses TRBD1 or TRBD2 (5 bases each). The germline gives CDR1 MNHEY, CDR2 SMNVEV (reference sequence). Between the trimmed V and J ends, which lost 3 bases and 5 bases, there was a span of 13 bases. The CDR3 length is 15 residues. CDR3 in amino acids: CASSLVGWGTGELFF. The CDR3, as DNA: TGTGCCAGCAGTTTGGTGGGATGGGGGACCGGGGAGCTGTTTTTT.

CDR3 coding DNA: TGTGCCAGCGGACGAGAGGAGGCAGGCGATCAGCCCCAGCATTTT. It yields the protein CASGREEAGDQPQHF. The chain uses TRBV2 and TRBJ1-5; D remains ambiguous. CDR3 length: 15 amino acids. V was shortened by 8 bases and J by 5 bases, with 19 bases between the two germline ends. The germline V gene has CDR1 SNHLY and CDR2 FYNNEI.

This rearrangement joins TRBV27 to TRBJ1-2; D possibly corresponds to TRBD1 (5 bases). The germline gives CDR1 MNHEY, CDR2 SMNVEV (reference sequence). Trimming left V 3 bases short and J 4 bases short, with 12 bases between. The CDR3 is made up of 14 amino acids. In DNA form, the CDR3 reads TGTGCCAGCAGTTTGCAGGGAACTCGCTATGGCTACACCTTC. Amino acids: CASSLQGTRYGYTF.